This T cell receptor (beta chain) was retrieved from a study of T cell changes during pregnancy in multiple sclerosis. Looked up from germline, CDR1 is SGHNT and CDR2 is YENEEA. The CDR3 runs 14 residues. Deletions cut 2 bases from V and 4 bases from J, with 10 bases between. Method: immunoSEQ multiplex PCR; TCRdb's copy keeps in-frame clones and lacks some. The sample includes roughly 69,000 clones, about 91% of them seen just once. Sequencing used peripheral blood, obtained after pregnancy. The source is a female donor with multiple sclerosis, enrolled in a pregnancy study. The genes are TRBV11-3 and TRBJ2-3; possibly TRBD1 for D (5 bases). In DNA form, the CDR3 reads TGTGCCAGCAGCTTAAGAAGGGGCCCAGATACGCAGTATTTT. Residues: CASSLRRGPDTQYF.